This TCR beta chain emerged from a study of response to subunit inactivated influenza vaccine. With 7 bases removed from V and 6 bases from J, the gap between germline ends came to 11 bases. Germline-derived CDR1 and CDR2 are SGHTS and YDEGEE. The CDR3 is 12 residues long. This clonotype was picked up a small number of times. MiXCR, run by TCRdb on the RT-PCR reads, gives a single entry per CDR3 protein. The sample lists under 200,000 distinct CDR3 sequences, about 12% occurring once. The data also belong to a second study, concerning T cells expressing NK-cell markers. That report adds: TCR beta cDNA was made by 5'RACE template switching with UMIs. The study drew TCR beta repertoires from sorted CD3+CD56+NKG2C+, CD3+CD56+NKG2C- and CD3+CD56-NKG2C+ T cells. Seven of the eight sequenced donors were HCMV-seropositive; one was seronegative. Restriction of the sorted population to alpha-beta TCR T cells was achieved in several experiments with an anti-gamma-delta TCR antibody. NKG2C+ dominant clonotypes from about 6 donors made up about 1.0-8% of CD8+ T cells.

The sequencing here drew on CD8+ T cells sorted from PBMCs, taken 11 to 12 days after vaccination. The V call is TRBV5-8, the J call TRBJ2-1; the D gene could be TRBD1 or TRBD2 (6 bases each). This clonotype was sampled from a man over 45 who received an inactivated influenza vaccine. CDR3 coding DNA: TGTGCCAGCGGGGGGCAGGGCAATGAGCAGTTCTTC. It encodes CASGGQGNEQFF. The full variable domain, its missing parts supplied by reference TRBV5-8 and TRBJ2-1, is EAGVTQSPTHLIKTRGQQATLRCSPISGHTSVYWYQQALGLGLQFLLWYDEGEERNRGNFPPRFSGRQFPNYSSELNVNALELEDSALYLCASGGQGNEQFFGPGTRLTVL.